The clone carrying this T cell receptor (beta chain) was seen just once. Time point here: after dendritic cell vaccination, including at tumor progression/relapse. PBMC were collected before vaccination, two weeks after the third vaccination, and at progression. The source of the sample is a study of glioma-infiltrating T cells after dendritic cell vaccination. The assay was immunoSEQ multiplex PCR, and TCRdb's table has in-frame clones only and misses some. The top ten clones hold approximately 3% of a sample with roughly 100,000 clones, about 90% of them seen once. The origin of this receptor is a human donor with glioblastoma. The specimen comprised blood, sampled after dendritic cell vaccination.

The CDR3: CASSVTGRETQYF. CDR3 nucleotides: TGTGCCAGCAGCGTTACAGGGCGAGAGACCCAGTACTTC. The genes are TRBV9 and TRBJ2-5; possibly TRBD1 for D (6 bases). This CDR3 spans 13 amino acids. V lost 2 bases to trimming and J lost 4 bases, with 9 bases between them. The germline CDR1 and CDR2 sequences are SGDLS and YYNGEE.